This T cell receptor beta chain was documented in a study of T cell responses to AZD1222 COVID-19 vaccine. Study-wide findings and caveats: Among vaccine-associated CD4 TCRs, coverage spanned spike, with dominance at 160-218 and 743-854. The study identified only 6 or 7 AZD1222 recipients as seropositive at baseline. Following two doses of AZD1222, Spike-specific TCR breadth and depth rose. Reportedly, close to half of spike-specific TCRs are directed against unmutated variant regions.

Trimming shortened V by 8 bases and J by 8 bases, and 21 bases separated the two germline ends. This CDR3 has 14 residues. Germline V gene sequence: CDR1 SNHLY, CDR2 FYNNEI. Some clones are missing from TCRdb's copy, which holds only in-frame ones; the method was immunoSEQ multiplex PCR. The sample contains around 200,000 clones, around 93% of which appear only once. This clone was seen a handful of times. The target antigen is unknown. The V call is TRBV2, the J call TRBJ1-2; possibly TRBD1 for D (5 bases). The sequence came from an adult who received the MenACWY meningococcal vaccine as a control. The specimen was peripheral blood, collected 28 days after the second dose of the MenACWY control vaccine. The chain's CDR3 is CASQVQGRVRGYTF. The CDR3 DNA follows: TGTGCCAGCCAGGTGCAAGGCAGGGTCCGGGGCTACACCTTC.